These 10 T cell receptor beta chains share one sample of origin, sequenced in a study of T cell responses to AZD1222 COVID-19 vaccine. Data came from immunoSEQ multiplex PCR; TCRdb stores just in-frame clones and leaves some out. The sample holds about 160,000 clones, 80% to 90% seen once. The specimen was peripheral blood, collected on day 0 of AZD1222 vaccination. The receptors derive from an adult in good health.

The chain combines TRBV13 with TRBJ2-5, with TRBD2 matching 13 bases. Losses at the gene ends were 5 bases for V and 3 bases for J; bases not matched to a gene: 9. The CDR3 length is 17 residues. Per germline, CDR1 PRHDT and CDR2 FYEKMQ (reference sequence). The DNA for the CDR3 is TGTGCCAGCAGCCCGGGACTAGCGGGGCTGGGGGAAGAGACCCAGTACTTC. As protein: CASSPGLAGLGEETQYF. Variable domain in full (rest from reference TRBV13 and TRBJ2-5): AAGVIQSPRHLIKEKRETATLKCYPIPRHDTVYWYQQGPGQDPQFLISFYEKMQSDKGSIPDRFSAQQFSDYHSELNMSSLELGDSALYFCASSPGLAGLGEETQYFGPGTRLLVL.

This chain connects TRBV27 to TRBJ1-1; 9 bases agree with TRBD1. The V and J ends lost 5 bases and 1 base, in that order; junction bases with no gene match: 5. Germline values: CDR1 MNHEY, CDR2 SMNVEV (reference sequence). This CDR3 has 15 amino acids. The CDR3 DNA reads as TGTGCCAGCAGTCCTATGACAGGGGGGAACACTGAAGCTTTCTTT. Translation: CASSPMTGGNTEAFF.

DNA of the CDR3: TGTGCCAGCAGCTTAATCCGGGGGAGGTACAATGAGCAGTTCTTC. Its translation is CASSLIRGRYNEQFF. The chain has TRBV11-2 and TRBJ2-1, with a possible D match to TRBD2 (6 bases). Germline CDR1 is SGHAT and CDR2 is FQNNGV. The V end lost 2 bases, the J end lost 4 bases, and 12 bases lay between the germline ends. This CDR3 comprises 15 residues.

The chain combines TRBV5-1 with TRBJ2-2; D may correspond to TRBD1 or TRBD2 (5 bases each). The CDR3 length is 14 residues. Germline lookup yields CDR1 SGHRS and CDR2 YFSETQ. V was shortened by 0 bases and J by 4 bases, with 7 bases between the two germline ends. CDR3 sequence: CASSLAGSTGELFF. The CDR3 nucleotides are TGCGCCAGCAGCTTGGCAGGGAGCACCGGGGAGCTGTTTTTT.

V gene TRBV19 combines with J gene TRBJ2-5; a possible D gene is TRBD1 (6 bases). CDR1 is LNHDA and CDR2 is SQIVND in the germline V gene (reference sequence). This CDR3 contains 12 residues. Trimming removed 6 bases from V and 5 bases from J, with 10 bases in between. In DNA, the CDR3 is TGTGCCAGTAGCACAGGGACGGAGACCCAGTACTTC. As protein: CASSTGTETQYF.

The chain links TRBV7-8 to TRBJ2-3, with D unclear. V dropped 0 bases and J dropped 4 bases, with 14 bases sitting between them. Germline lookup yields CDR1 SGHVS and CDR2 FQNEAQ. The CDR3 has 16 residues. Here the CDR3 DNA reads TGTGCCAGCAGCTTAGCTCGAACCGTGAACCCAGATACGCAGTATTTT. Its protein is CASSLARTVNPDTQYF.

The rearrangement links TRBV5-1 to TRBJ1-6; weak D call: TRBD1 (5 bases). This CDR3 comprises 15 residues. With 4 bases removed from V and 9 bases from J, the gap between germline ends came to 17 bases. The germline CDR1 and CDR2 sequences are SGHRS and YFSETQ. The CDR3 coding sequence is TGCGCCAGCAGCACCGGGACGCAGCGTAGTTCACCCCTCCACTTT. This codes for CASSTGTQRSSPLHF.

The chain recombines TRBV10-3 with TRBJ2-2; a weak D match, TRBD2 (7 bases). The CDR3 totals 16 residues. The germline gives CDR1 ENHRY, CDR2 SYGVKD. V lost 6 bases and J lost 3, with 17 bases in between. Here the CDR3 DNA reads TGTGCCATCAGGGCTAACGGGGGGCCTCACACCGGGGAGCTGTTTTTT. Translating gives CAIRANGGPHTGELFF.

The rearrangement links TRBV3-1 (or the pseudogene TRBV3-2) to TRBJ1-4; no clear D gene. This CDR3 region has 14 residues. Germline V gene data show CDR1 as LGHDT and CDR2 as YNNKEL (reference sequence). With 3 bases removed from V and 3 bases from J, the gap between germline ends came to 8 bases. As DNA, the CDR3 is TGTGCCAGCAGCCAGTCGCAGTCTAATGAAAAACTGTTTTTT. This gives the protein CASSQSQSNEKLFF.

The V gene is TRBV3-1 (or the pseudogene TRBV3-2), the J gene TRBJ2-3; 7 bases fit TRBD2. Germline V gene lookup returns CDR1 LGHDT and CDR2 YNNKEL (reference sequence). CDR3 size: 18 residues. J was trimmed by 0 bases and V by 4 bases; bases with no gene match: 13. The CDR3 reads CASSRFGGKSFSTDTQYF. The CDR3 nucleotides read TGTGCCAGCAGCCGTTTCGGGGGGAAGTCCTTTAGCACAGATACGCAGTATTTT.